These 17 T cell receptor beta chains share one sample of origin, sequenced in a study of blood T cell repertoires in COVID-19. Repertoires were generated with immunoSEQ multiplex PCR, while TCRdb's copy carries only in-frame clones and drops some. This sample has approximately 120,000 clones; about 80% occur once, and the top ten carry around a quarter. The sequenced material came from peripheral blood. These TCRs come from a human donor in a cohort sampled during active COVID-19.

This chain uses TRBV28 with TRBJ1-1; D not resolved. The CDR3 runs 11 residues. Trimming stripped 5 bases from V and 7 bases from J, with 8 bases between. CDR1 is MDHEN, CDR2 SYDVKM, per germline. The CDR3: CASSGGDEAFF. DNA for the CDR3: TGTGCCAGCAGTGGCGGGGATGAAGCTTTCTTT. Using reference TRBV28 and TRBJ1-1 for the parts outside the CDR3, the full variable domain is DVKVTQSSRYLVKRTGEKVFLECVQDMDHENMFWYRQDPGLGLRLIYFSYDVKMKEKGDIPEGYSVSREKKERFSLILESASTNQTSMYLCASSGGDEAFFGQGTRLTVV.

The rearrangement joins TRBV28 to TRBJ1-3; weak D call: TRBD1 (6 bases). With 6 bases removed from V and 0 bases from J, the gap between germline ends came to 21 bases. Germline loops: CDR1 MDHEN, CDR2 SYDVKM. This CDR3 comprises 18 residues. The chain's CDR3 is CASSRSGTYQFSGNTIYF. In DNA, the CDR3 is TGTGCCAGCAGCAGATCCGGGACATACCAGTTCTCTGGAAACACCATATATTTT.

This clone was observed a single time. V usage is TRBV19 and J usage is TRBJ2-3, with 7 nucleotides matching TRBD1. With 5 bases clipped from V and 3 bases from J, the junction kept 8 bases outside the gene matches. Germline V CDR1 and CDR2: LNHDA, SQIVND (reference sequence). CDR3 length equals 15 residues. In DNA form, the CDR3 reads TGTGCCAGTAGTGGGGATAACAGGGGAACAGATACGCAGTATTTT. Translation gives CASSGDNRGTDTQYF. Looking up the rest from reference TRBV19 and TRBJ2-3 gives the full variable domain: DGGITQSPKYLFRKEGQNVTLSCEQNLNHDAMYWYRQDPGQGLRLIYYSQIVNDFQKGDIAEGYSVSREKKESFPLTVTSAQKNPTAFYLCASSGDNRGTDTQYFGPGTRLTVL.

The genes are TRBV27 and TRBJ2-7; weak D call: TRBD1 (6 bases). The V end was cut by 5 bases, the J end by 2 bases, with 10 bases between. This CDR3 comprises 13 residues. Germline V gives CDR1 MNHEY, CDR2 SMNVEV (reference sequence). The CDR3 loop is CASSRQATYEQYF. CDR3 sequence (DNA): TGTGCCAGCAGTCGACAGGCGACCTACGAGCAGTACTTC.

CDR3 in DNA: TGTGCCAGCAGCCCCTCCCGCAGGCTCCAAGAGACCCAGTACTTC. Translating it yields CASSPSRRLQETQYF. This chain joins TRBV5-4 and TRBJ2-5; D gene ambiguous. Trimming left V 4 bases short and J 1 base short, with 14 bases between. CDR1 SGHNT and CDR2 YYREEE come from the germline V gene (reference sequence). The CDR3 is 15 amino acids. Looking up the rest from reference TRBV5-4 and TRBJ2-5 gives the full variable domain: ETGVTQSPTHLIKTRGQQVTLRCSSQSGHNTVSWYQQALGQGPQFIFQYYREEENGRGNFPPRFSGLQFPNYSSELNVNALELDDSALYLCASSPSRRLQETQYFGPGTRLLVL.

The V and J genes are TRBV6-4 and TRBJ2-7, with D possibly TRBD1 on 7 matching bases. Per germline, CDR1 MRHNA and CDR2 SNTAGT. The V end lost 4 bases, the J end lost 4 bases, and 11 bases lay between the germline ends. The CDR3 sequence is 13 residues long. The CDR3 nucleotides are TGTGCCAGCAGTGCTCAGGGGGGTTACGAGCAGTACTTC. The encoded protein is CASSAQGGYEQYF.

This chain uses TRBV7-9 with TRBJ2-6, with D perhaps TRBD1 (6 bases). The CDR3 totals 19 residues. V was trimmed by 5 bases and J by 0 bases, leaving 20 bases between them. Germline V CDR1 and CDR2: SEHNR, FQNEAQ (reference sequence). The CDR3 here is CASSPWTGQTSSGANVLTF. The CDR3 nucleotides read TGTGCCAGCAGCCCGTGGACGGGACAAACCAGCTCTGGGGCCAACGTCCTGACTTTC. Variable domain in full (rest from reference TRBV7-9 and TRBJ2-6): DTGVSQNPRHKITKRGQNVTFRCDPISEHNRLYWYRQTLGQGPEFLTYFQNEAQLEKSRLLSDRFSAERPKGSFSTLEIQRTEQGDSAMYLCASSPWTGQTSSGANVLTFGAGSRLTVL.

The gene calls are TRBV6-2 or TRBV6-3 and TRBJ1-2; D uncertain. Trimming stripped 6 bases from V and 2 bases from J, with 16 bases between. This CDR3 is 15 amino acids long. Germline-derived CDR1 and CDR2 are MNHEY and SVGEGT. This chain's CDR3 is CASSRPGLLNYGYTF. CDR3 bases: TGTGCCAGCAGCCGCCCAGGTTTACTCAACTATGGCTACACCTTC.

This clone was counted a single time. V gene TRBV28 combines with J gene TRBJ2-3; the match to TRBD2 covers 13 bases. Germline lookup yields CDR1 MDHEN and CDR2 SYDVKM. The CDR3 spans 19 residues. The ends lost 5 bases at V and 7 bases at J; junction bases unmatched: 18. In nucleotides, the CDR3 is TGTGCCAGCAGTCCTGGACTAGCGGGGGCCCAGGGACTCGCCTATACGCAGTATTTT. Protein sequence: CASSPGLAGAQGLAYTQYF.

J is TRBJ1-1 and V is TRBV19; 9 bases match TRBD1. This CDR3 spans 16 amino acids. V lost 4 bases to trimming and J lost 1 base; unmatched junction nucleotides: 7. CDR1 LNHDA and CDR2 SQIVND come from the germline V gene (reference sequence). The CDR3 here is CASSRGTGKENTEAFF. CDR3 DNA: TGTGCCAGTAGTAGGGGGACAGGGAAGGAGAACACTGAAGCTTTCTTT.

This chain links TRBV7-2 with TRBJ2-1, with D tentatively TRBD2 (6 bases). The CDR3 loop spans 13 amino acids. Trimming stripped 8 bases from V and 6 bases from J, with 14 bases between. Germline V gene data show CDR1 as SGHTA and CDR2 as FQGNSA. For the CDR3, the DNA is TGTGCCAGCGGAGGGCGAAGCGGCAATGAGCAGTTCTTC. Translating gives CASGGRSGNEQFF.

V gene TRBV30 combines with J gene TRBJ2-3; D remains unclear. V dropped 0 bases and J dropped 8 bases, with 6 bases sitting between them. This CDR3 spans 11 amino acids. From germline, CDR1 is GTSNPN and CDR2 SVGIG (reference sequence). CDR3 nucleotides: TGTGCCTGGAGTGTACTGGTTACGCAGTATTTT. This sequence encodes CAWSVLVTQYF.

This chain links TRBV7-9 with TRBJ1-1, with a possible D match to TRBD1 (5 bases). With 0 bases removed from V and 4 bases from J, the gap between germline ends came to 12 bases. Looked up from germline, CDR1 is SEHNR and CDR2 is FQNEAQ (reference sequence). This CDR3 is built from 15 residues. The CDR3 is CASSLALGGATEAFF. The CDR3 bases are TGTGCCAGCAGCTTAGCCCTGGGTGGGGCCACTGAAGCTTTCTTT.

This chain's CDR3 is CASSHSGTSYEQYF. The DNA of the CDR3 is TGTGCCAGCAGCCATAGCGGAACCTCCTACGAGCAGTACTTC. The chain is built from TRBV3-1 (or the pseudogene TRBV3-2) and TRBJ2-7, with D possibly matching TRBD2 (6 bases). Trimming pared 3 bases from V and 0 bases from J, leaving 9 bases between. The CDR3 is 14 amino acids. Germline V gene data show CDR1 as LGHDT and CDR2 as YNNKEL (reference sequence).

This chain joins TRBV3-1 (or the pseudogene TRBV3-2) and TRBJ2-5; a possible D gene is TRBD2 (6 bases). The CDR3 contains 13 residues. Germline values: CDR1 LGHDT, CDR2 YNNKEL (reference sequence). V lost 7 bases and J 5 bases, leaving 14 bases between the germline ends. Here the CDR3 DNA reads TGTGCCAGCACCGGGGGTTTGTGGGAGACCCAGTACTTC. Translation: CASTGGLWETQYF.

The V and J genes are TRBV29-1 and TRBJ2-2; D gene unclear. Per germline, CDR1 SQVTM and CDR2 ANQGSEA. This CDR3 is 11 amino acids long. V dropped 7 bases and J dropped 4 bases, with 7 bases sitting between them. CDR3 DNA sequence: TGCAGCGGGTCTAGCACCGGGGAGCTGTTTTTT. It is translated as CSGSSTGELFF.

The rearrangement joins TRBV23-1 to TRBJ1-5; 9 bases line up with TRBD1. TRBV23-1 is given ORF status, its function remaining uncertain. The CDR3 extends over 15 amino acids. The trim removed 4 bases at V and 5 bases at J, leaving 6 bases unmatched. The CDR3 is CASSPPGQGDQPQHF. In DNA, the CDR3 is TGCGCCAGCAGTCCTCCGGGACAGGGAGATCAGCCCCAGCATTTT.